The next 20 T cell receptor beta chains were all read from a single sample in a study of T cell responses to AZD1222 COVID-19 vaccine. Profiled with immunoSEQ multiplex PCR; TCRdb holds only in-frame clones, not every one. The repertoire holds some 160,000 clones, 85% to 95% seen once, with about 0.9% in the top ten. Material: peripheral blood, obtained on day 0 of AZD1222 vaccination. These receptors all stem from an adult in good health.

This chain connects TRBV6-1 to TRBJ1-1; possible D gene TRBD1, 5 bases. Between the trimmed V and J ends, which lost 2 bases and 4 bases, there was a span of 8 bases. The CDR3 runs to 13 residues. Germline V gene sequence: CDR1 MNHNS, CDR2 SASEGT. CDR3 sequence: CASSELGVTEAFF. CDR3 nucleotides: TGTGCCAGCAGTGAACTGGGGGTCACTGAAGCTTTCTTT.

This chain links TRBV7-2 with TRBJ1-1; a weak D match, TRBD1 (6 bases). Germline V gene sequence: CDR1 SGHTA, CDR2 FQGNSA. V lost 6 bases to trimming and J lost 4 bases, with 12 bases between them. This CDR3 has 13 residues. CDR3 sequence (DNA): TGTGCCAGCAGGTCACAGGGAGGCACTGAAGCTTTCTTT. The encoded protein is CASRSQGGTEAFF.

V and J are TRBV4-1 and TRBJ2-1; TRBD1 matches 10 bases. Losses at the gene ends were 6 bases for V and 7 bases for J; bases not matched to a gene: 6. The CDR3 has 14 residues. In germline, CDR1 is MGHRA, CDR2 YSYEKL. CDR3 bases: TGCGCCAGCAGGCAGACAGGGGGCCGTAATGAGCAGTTCTTC. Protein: CASRQTGGRNEQFF.

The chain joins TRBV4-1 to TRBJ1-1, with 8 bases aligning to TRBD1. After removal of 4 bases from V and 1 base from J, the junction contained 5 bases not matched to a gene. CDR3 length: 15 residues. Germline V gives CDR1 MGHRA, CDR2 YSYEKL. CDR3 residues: CASSLGQGGNTEAFF. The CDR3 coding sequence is TGCGCCAGCAGCCTAGGACAGGGTGGGAACACTGAAGCTTTCTTT.

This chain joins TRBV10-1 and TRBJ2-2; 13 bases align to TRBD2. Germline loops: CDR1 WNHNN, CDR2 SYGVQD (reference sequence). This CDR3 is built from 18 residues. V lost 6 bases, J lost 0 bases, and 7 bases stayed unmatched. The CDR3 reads CASSQGLAGIANTGELFF. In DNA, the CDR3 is TGCGCCAGCAGCCAGGGACTAGCGGGGATAGCGAACACCGGGGAGCTGTTTTTT.

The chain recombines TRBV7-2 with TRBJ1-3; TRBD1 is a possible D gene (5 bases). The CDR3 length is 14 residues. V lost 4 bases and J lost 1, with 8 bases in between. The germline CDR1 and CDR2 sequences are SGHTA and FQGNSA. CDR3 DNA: TGTGCCAGCAGCTACGGGGCATCTGGAAACACCATATATTTT. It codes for CASSYGASGNTIYF.

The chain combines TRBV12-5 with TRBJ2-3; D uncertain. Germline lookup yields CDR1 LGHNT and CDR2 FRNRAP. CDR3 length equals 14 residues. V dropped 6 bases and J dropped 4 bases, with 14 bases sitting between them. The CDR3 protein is CASGQDARADTQYF. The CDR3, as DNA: TGTGCTAGTGGCCAGGATGCTAGGGCAGATACGCAGTATTTT.

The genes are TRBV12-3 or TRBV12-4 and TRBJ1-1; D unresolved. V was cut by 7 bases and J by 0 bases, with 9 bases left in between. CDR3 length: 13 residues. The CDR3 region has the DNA TGTGCCAGCATTTTCGGGATGAACACTGAAGCTTTCTTT. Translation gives CASIFGMNTEAFF.

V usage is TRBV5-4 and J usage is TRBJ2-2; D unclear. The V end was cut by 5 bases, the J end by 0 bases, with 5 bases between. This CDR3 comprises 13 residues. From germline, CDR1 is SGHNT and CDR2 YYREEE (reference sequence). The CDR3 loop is CASSTANTGELFF. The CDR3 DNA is TGTGCCAGCAGTACAGCGAACACCGGGGAGCTGTTTTTT.

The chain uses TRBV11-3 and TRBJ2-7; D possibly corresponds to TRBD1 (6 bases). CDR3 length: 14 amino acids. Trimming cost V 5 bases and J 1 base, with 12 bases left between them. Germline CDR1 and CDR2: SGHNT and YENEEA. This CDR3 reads CASSALQGSYEQYF. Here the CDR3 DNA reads TGTGCCAGCAGCGCGCTACAGGGTTCCTACGAGCAGTACTTC.

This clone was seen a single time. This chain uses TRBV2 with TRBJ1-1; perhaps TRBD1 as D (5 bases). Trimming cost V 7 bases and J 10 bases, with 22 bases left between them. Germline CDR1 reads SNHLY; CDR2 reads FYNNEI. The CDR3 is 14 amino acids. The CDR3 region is CASTTGQWGIGAFF. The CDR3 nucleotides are TGTGCCAGCACCACAGGACAATGGGGGATTGGAGCTTTCTTT.

The CDR3 region is CASKGGDTDTQYF. As DNA, the CDR3 is TGTGCCAGCAAGGGGGGGGACACAGATACGCAGTATTTT. V usage is TRBV5-4 and J usage is TRBJ2-3, with D possibly being TRBD2 (7 bases). Germline V gene lookup returns CDR1 SGHNT and CDR2 YYREEE (reference sequence). CDR3 length equals 13 residues. Trimming removed 6 bases from V and 2 bases from J, with 10 bases in between.

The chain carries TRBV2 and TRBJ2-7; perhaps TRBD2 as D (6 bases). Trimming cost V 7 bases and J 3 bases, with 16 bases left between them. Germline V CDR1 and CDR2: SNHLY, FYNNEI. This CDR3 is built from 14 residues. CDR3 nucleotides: TGTGCCAGCACTCCCGGTTTGGGGGGCTACGAGCAGTACTTC. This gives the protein CASTPGLGGYEQYF.

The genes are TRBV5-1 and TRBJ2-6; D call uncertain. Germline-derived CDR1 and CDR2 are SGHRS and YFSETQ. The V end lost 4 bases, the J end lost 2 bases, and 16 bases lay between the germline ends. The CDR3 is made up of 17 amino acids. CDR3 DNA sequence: TGCGCCAGCAGCCTCATTCCGGGCTTACCTGGGGCCAACGTCCTGACTTTC. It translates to CASSLIPGLPGANVLTF.

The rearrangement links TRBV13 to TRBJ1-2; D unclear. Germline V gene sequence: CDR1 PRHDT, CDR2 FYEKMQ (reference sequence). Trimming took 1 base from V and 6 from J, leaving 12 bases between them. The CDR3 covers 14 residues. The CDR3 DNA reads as TGTGCCAGCAGCTTAGCCACCAGAGGTGATGGCTACACCTTC. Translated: CASSLATRGDGYTF.

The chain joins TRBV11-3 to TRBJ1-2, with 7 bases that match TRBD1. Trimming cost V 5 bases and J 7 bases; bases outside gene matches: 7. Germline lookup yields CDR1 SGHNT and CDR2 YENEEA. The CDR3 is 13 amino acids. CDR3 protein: CASSRDRDSGYTF. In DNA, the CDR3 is TGTGCCAGCAGCCGAGACAGGGATAGTGGCTACACCTTC.

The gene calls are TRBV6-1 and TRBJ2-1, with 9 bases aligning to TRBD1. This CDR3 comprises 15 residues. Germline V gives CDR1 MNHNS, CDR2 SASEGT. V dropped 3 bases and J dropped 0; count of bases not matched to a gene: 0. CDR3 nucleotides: TGTGCCAGCAGTGAGACAGGGGGCTCCTACAATGAGCAGTTCTTC. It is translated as CASSETGGSYNEQFF.

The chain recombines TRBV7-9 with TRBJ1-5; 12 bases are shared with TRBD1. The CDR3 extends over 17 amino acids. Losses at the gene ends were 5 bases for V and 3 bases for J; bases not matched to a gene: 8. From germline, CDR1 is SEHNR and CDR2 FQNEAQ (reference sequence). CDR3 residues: CASSRSGTGGSNQPQHF. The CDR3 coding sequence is TGTGCCAGCAGCCGATCCGGGACAGGGGGCTCCAATCAGCCCCAGCATTTT.

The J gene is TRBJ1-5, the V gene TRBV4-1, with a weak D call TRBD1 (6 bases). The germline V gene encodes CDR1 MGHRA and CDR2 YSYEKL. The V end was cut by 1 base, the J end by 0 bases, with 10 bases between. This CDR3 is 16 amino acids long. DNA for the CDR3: TGCGCCAGCAGCCAAGGCCCGGGACATAGCAATCAGCCCCAGCATTTT. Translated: CASSQGPGHSNQPQHF.

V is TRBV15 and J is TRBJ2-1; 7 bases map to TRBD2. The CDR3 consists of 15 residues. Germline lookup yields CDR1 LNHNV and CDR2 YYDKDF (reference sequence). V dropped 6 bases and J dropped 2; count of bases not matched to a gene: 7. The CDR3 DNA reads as TGTGCCACCAGACTAAGTGGACTAGCCTACAATGAGCAGTTCTTC. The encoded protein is CATRLSGLAYNEQFF.